This TCR beta chain was identified in a study of T cell responses to AZD1222 COVID-19 vaccine. Study-wide results and limits: The study found vaccine-associated CD4 TCRs spanning spike, dominant at 160-218 and 743-854. Possibly, clonal diversity was underestimated; donors were largely white British and included more females. Seropositivity was recorded at baseline in only 6 or 7 AZD1222 recipients. Repertoires were obtained solely post-peak T cell response.

Trimming pared 0 bases from V and 4 bases from J, leaving 7 bases between. There are 13 residues in the CDR3. CDR1 and CDR2 (germline): SGHTS, YDEGEE. Comment on this clone: Its antigen is currently unknown.

Sequencing used immunoSEQ multiplex PCR; TCRdb keeps in-frame clones, though not all of them. Of about 180,000 clones listed, over 85% are singletons. Material: peripheral blood, obtained 28 days after the second dose of the MenACWY control vaccine. The V and J genes are TRBV5-8 and TRBJ1-2; D uncertain. The sequence was obtained from an adult who received the MenACWY meningococcal vaccine as a control. In DNA, the CDR3 is TGTGCCAGCAGCTTGGACAGAGTCTATGGCTACACCTTC. Amino acids: CASSLDRVYGYTF.